A selection of T cell receptor beta chains follows, all from one sample in a study of T cell changes during pregnancy in multiple sclerosis. Sequenced by immunoSEQ multiplex PCR; TCRdb stores in-frame clones only, minus some. The sample has 80,000 to 100,000 clones, 91% seen once. The sequences come from peripheral blood, collected after pregnancy. These receptors were collected from a female donor in good health, enrolled as a control in a pregnancy study. Each CDR3 is given with its conserved first and last residue. A D gene is named only where the DNA matches it firmly. Clone size appears in some rows only: once, few, many, or a class for an expanded clone.

d_gene,v_gene,abundance,j_gene,CDR3nt,CDR3aa
TRBD1,TRBV5-4,-,TRBJ1-3,TGTGCCAGCAGCGGGGACAGCTCTGGAAACACCATATATTTT,CASSGDSSGNTIYF
-,TRBV27,-,TRBJ1-5,TGTGCCACCCGACCAGGCTTGTATCAGCCCCAGCATTTT,CATRPGLYQPQHF
TRBD1,TRBV7-2,-,TRBJ1-6,TGTGCCAGCAGCCCTCGACAGGGGACCAATTCACCCCTCCACTTT,CASSPRQGTNSPLHF
-,TRBV4-3,-,TRBJ2-2,TGCGCCAGCAGCCAGGACCCGGGACAATACACCGGGGAGCTGTTTTTT,CASSQDPGQYTGELFF
TRBD1,TRBV5-1,-,TRBJ2-1,TGCGCCAGCGGGCCCACGGGACAGGGTTTAGGGGAGTTCTTC,CASGPTGQGLGEFF
-,TRBV7-9,-,TRBJ2-7,TGTGCCAGCAGCTTAGTAGGAGGGAACGAGCAGTACTTC,CASSLVGGNEQYF
-,TRBV7-2,-,TRBJ1-5,TGTGCCAGCAGCTTAGAAACAGGGCTCAATCAGCCCCAGCATTTT,CASSLETGLNQPQHF
TRBD1,TRBV5-4,once,TRBJ1-2,TGTGCCAGCAGCATGCTTACAGGGGGCTATGGCTACACCTTC,CASSMLTGGYGYTF
TRBD1,TRBV6-5,-,TRBJ1-5,TGTGCCAGCAGCACCGGGACAGGGACCAATCAGCCCCAGCATTTT,CASSTGTGTNQPQHF
TRBD1,TRBV5-1,-,TRBJ1-2,TGCGCCAGCAGCTTACAAGGACAGGGGGCTGGCTACACCTTC,CASSLQGQGAGYTF
TRBD2,TRBV4-1,-,TRBJ2-3,TGCGCCAGCAGCCAAGTGGGGCGGGGGGGGACAGATACGCAGTATTTT,CASSQVGRGGTDTQYF
-,TRBV5-4,-,TRBJ1-2,TGTGCCAGCAGCCTTGCGGGAGGCGGGAGATATGGCTACACCTTC,CASSLAGGGRYGYTF